The T cell receptor beta chain under discussion was sequenced for a study of control samples from healthy donors and cancer patients. CDR3 size: 15 residues. Trimming stripped 4 bases from V and 6 bases from J, with 18 bases between. The germline V gene encodes CDR1 LNHDA and CDR2 SQIVND (reference sequence). Profiled with immunoSEQ multiplex PCR; TCRdb holds only in-frame clones, not every one. The sample has 100,000 to 150,000 clones, roughly nine tenths seen once. Sequencing input: blood. V and J are TRBV19 and TRBJ1-2; D gene uncertain. The receptor was isolated from a man in his fifties in good health. The CDR3 loop is CASSRSPQAHHGYTF. For the CDR3, the DNA is TGTGCCAGTAGTAGGTCCCCCCAAGCCCATCATGGCTACACCTTC.